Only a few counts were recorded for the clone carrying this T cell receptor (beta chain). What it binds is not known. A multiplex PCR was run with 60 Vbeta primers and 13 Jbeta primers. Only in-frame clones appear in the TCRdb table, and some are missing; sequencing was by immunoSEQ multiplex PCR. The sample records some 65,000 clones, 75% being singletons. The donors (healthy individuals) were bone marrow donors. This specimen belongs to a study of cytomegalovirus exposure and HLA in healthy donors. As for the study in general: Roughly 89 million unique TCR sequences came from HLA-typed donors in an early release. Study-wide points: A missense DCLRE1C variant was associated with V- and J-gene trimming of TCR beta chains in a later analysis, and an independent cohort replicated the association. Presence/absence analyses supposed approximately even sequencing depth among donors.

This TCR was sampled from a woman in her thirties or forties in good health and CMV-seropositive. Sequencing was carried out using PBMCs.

CDR3 loop: CASSGGGIGNGYTF. CDR3 bases: TGTGCCAGCAGTGGTGGAGGCATTGGGAATGGCTACACCTTC. This chain uses TRBV6-1 with TRBJ1-2; D is uncertain. The germline V and J ends were trimmed by 4 bases and 6 bases, with 15 bases remaining between them. This CDR3 contains 14 residues. Germline V CDR1 and CDR2: MNHNS, SASEGT.